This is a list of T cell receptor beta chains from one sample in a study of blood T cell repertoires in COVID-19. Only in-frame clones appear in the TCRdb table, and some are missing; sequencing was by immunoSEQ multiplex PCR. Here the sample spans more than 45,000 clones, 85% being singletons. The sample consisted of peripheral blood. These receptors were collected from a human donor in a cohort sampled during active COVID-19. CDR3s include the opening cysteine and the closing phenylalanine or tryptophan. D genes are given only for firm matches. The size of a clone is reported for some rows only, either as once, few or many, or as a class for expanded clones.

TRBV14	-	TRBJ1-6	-	CASSQFPAGASPLHF	TGTGCCAGCAGCCAATTTCCTGCTGGAGCTTCACCCCTCCACTTT
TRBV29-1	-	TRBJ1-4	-	CSVPSGSNEKLFF	TGCAGCGTTCCGTCAGGGTCTAATGAAAAACTGTTTTTT
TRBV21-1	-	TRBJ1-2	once	CASSKGGTDPRNYGYTF	TGTGCCAGCAGCAAAGGAGGGACAGACCCCAGGAACTATGGCTACACCTTC
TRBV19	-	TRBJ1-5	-	CASSTGQQVQPQHF	TGTGCCAGTAGTACAGGACAACAGGTACAGCCCCAGCATTTT
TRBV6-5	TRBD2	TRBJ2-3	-	CASSAGGILDTQYF	TGTGCCAGCAGCGCGGGGGGTATCTTAGATACGCAGTATTTT
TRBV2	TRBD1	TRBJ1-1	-	CASSDRQGPEAFF	TGTGCCAGCAGTGACAGACAGGGCCCTGAAGCTTTCTTT
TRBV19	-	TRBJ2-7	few	CASSIAGDYEQYF	TGTGCCAGTAGTATAGCAGGGGACTACGAGCAGTACTTC
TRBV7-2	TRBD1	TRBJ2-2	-	CASSPWGGQGTGELFF	TGTGCCAGCAGCCCCTGGGGAGGACAGGGCACCGGGGAGCTGTTTTTT
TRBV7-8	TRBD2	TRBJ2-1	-	CASSGSGSEYNEQFF	TGTGCCAGCTCGGGTAGCGGGAGTGAGTACAATGAGCAGTTCTTC
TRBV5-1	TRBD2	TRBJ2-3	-	CASSLALAANTDTQYF	TGCGCCAGCAGCTTGGCGCTAGCGGCGAACACAGATACGCAGTATTTT
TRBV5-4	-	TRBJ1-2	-	CASSPDRNYGYTF	TGTGCCAGCAGCCCCGACAGAAACTATGGCTACACCTTC
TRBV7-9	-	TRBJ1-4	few	CASSRGQGGNEKLFF	TGTGCCAGCAGCCGCGGTCAGGGAGGTAATGAAAAACTGTTTTTT
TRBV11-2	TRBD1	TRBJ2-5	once	CASSYGTGVLETQYF	TGTGCCAGCAGCTACGGGACAGGAGTGTTGGAGACCCAGTACTTC
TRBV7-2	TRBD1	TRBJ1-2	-	CASSLGVGGDGYTF	TGTGCCAGCAGCTTAGGAGTAGGGGGCGATGGCTACACCTTC
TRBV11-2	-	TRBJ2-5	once	CASSLDAGLETQYF	TGTGCCAGCAGCTTAGACGCGGGGCTAGAGACCCAGTACTTC
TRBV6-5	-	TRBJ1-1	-	CASTFPNTEAFF	TGTGCCAGCACGTTCCCGAACACTGAAGCTTTCTTT
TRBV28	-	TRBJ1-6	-	CASSSPTRSSYNSPLHF	TGTGCCAGCAGTTCTCCGACAAGAAGCTCCTATAATTCACCCCTCCACTTT
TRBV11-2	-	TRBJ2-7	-	CASSTGSREEQYF	TGTGCCAGCAGCACCGGGTCTCGGGAGGAGCAGTACTTC
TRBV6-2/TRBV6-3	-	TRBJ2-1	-	CASSYLLGQIYNEQFF	TGTGCCAGCAGTTACTTGCTAGGACAGATATACAATGAGCAGTTCTTC
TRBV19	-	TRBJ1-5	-	CASSGTTGWNQPQHF	TGTGCCAGTAGTGGTACGACGGGATGGAATCAGCCCCAGCATTTT
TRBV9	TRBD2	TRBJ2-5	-	CASSVGGLAGVQETQYF	TGTGCCAGCAGCGTAGGCGGACTAGCGGGGGTCCAAGAGACCCAGTACTTC
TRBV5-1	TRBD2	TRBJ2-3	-	CATRTSGDTQYF	TGCGCCACCAGGACTAGCGGGGATACGCAGTATTTT
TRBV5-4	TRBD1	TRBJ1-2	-	CASSLRTGHSNYGYTF	TGTGCCAGCAGCCTGCGGACAGGCCACTCTAACTATGGCTACACCTTC
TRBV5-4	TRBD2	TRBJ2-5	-	CASSLLAGAQETQYF	TGTGCCAGCAGCTTGTTAGCGGGGGCACAAGAGACCCAGTACTTC
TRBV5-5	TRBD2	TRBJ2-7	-	CASSFPQRGGSYEQYF	TGTGCCAGCAGCTTCCCCCAGCGGGGGGGCTCCTACGAGCAGTACTTC
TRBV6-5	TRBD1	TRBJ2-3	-	CASSLGTGADTQYF	TGTGCCAGCAGTCTCGGGACAGGGGCAGATACGCAGTATTTT
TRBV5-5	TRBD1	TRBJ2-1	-	CASSAGQGVDNEQFF	TGTGCCAGCAGTGCCGGACAGGGGGTTGACAATGAGCAGTTCTTC
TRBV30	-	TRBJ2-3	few	CAWSRVRSGDTQYF	TGTGCCTGGAGTCGTGTCAGGAGCGGAGATACGCAGTATTTT
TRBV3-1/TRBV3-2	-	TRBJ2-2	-	CASSSSSGTGELFF	TGTGCCAGCAGCTCCTCATCCGGGACCGGGGAGCTGTTTTTT
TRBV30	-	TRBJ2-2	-	CAWSVMANTGELFF	TGTGCCTGGAGTGTGATGGCCAACACCGGGGAGCTGTTTTTT
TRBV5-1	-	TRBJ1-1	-	CASSLWQNTEAFF	TGCGCCAGCAGCTTGTGGCAGAACACTGAAGCTTTCTTT
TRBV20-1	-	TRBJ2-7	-	CSASLRREQYF	TGCAGTGCCTCTTTGCGGCGAGAGCAGTACTTC
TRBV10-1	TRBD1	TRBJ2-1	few	CASSFGQGAGEQFF	TGCGCCAGCAGTTTCGGACAGGGGGCAGGTGAGCAGTTCTTC
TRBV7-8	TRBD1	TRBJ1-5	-	CASSLPNRGHGNQPQHF	TGTGCCAGCAGCTTACCCAACAGGGGCCATGGCAATCAGCCCCAGCATTTT
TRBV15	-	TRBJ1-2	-	CATSRDRGGYTF	TGTGCCACCAGCAGAGATAGAGGTGGCTACACCTTC
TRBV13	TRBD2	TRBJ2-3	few	CASSLPGTRGGGTDTQYF	TGTGCCAGCAGCTTACCGGGCACTCGCGGGGGGGGCACAGATACGCAGTATTTT
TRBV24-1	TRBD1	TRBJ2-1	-	CATSDTRRGQGVRNEQFF	TGTGCCACCAGTGATACCCGCCGGGGACAGGGGGTTCGCAATGAGCAGTTCTTC
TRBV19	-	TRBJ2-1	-	CASTNEGGHNEQFF	TGTGCCAGTACTAACGAGGGAGGCCACAATGAGCAGTTCTTC
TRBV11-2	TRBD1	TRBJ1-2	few	CASSLGTGGDYGYTF	TGTGCCAGCAGCTTGGGGACAGGGGGGGACTATGGCTACACCTTC
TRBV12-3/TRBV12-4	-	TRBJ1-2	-	CASSSGLGYTF	TGTGCCAGCAGTTCGGGACTAGGCTACACCTTC
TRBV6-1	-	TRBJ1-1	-	CASSEPAGARTEAFF	TGTGCCAGCAGTGAACCAGCAGGGGCGCGAACTGAAGCTTTCTTT
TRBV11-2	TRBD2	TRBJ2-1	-	CASSSRLAGGPEQFF	TGTGCCAGCAGCTCTCGACTAGCGGGAGGCCCTGAGCAGTTCTTC
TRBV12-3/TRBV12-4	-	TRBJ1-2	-	CASSLREEGYTF	TGTGCCAGCAGTTTACGAGAGGAGGGCTACACCTTC
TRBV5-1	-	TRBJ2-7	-	CASSFGGGRGEQYF	TGCGCCAGCAGCTTCGGCGGAGGCAGGGGCGAGCAGTACTTC
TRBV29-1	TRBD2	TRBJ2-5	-	CSVGVGGTAETQYF	TGCAGCGTTGGAGTGGGAGGGACGGCAGAGACCCAGTACTTC
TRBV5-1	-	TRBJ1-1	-	CASSYGGGEVPEAFF	TGCGCCAGCAGCTATGGTGGGGGCGAGGTCCCTGAAGCTTTCTTT
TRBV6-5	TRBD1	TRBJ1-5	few	CASSYSRTGDQPQHF	TGTGCCAGCAGTTACTCCCGGACAGGGGATCAGCCCCAGCATTTT
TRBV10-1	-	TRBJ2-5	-	CASSDLAGGLTETQYF	TGCGCCAGCAGTGACCTCGCCGGGGGGCTCACAGAGACCCAGTACTTC
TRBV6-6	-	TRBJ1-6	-	CASSIQDFEESPLHF	TGTGCCAGCAGTATACAGGATTTTGAAGAATCACCCCTCCACTTT
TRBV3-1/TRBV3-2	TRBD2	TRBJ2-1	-	CASSSRLAGAHEQFF	TGTGCCAGCAGCTCTCGACTAGCGGGGGCCCATGAGCAGTTCTTC
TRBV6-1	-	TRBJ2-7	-	CASSESERSSYEQYF	TGTGCCAGCAGTGAATCGGAGAGAAGCTCCTACGAGCAGTACTTC
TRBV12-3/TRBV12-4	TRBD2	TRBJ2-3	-	CASRAGGTDTQYF	TGTGCCAGCAGAGCGGGGGGAACAGATACGCAGTATTTT
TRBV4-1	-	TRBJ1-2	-	CASTLARTANYGYTF	TGCGCCAGCACCCTCGCTCGGACAGCTAACTATGGCTACACCTTC